This note documents a single T cell receptor (delta chain) sequence. The antigen is not known. The sample is drawn from a study of Vδ1+ human thymocytes. General study findings and limits: Thymic TRG and TRD repertoires appeared highly polyclonal. Around 20% of thymic delta-chain sequences were Vdelta2, with few Vdelta3, unlike blood Vdelta1+ controls.

Sequences come from RNA converted to cDNA by reverse transcription. The CDR3 regions were amplified by multiplex PCR from V-gene primers to a constant-region primer. TCRdb reran clone calling via CATT on the multiplex PCR reads. The table shows approximately 25,000 delta-chain clones, with around 28% occurring only once. Thymocytes were sorted as CD3+ TCRVdelta1+ TCRVdelta2- after alphabeta T cell depletion. Sorted Vdelta1+ thymocytes were roughly 98% to 99.6% pure. The CDR3 loop spans 20 amino acids. The germline V gene has CDR1 TSWWSYY and CDR2 QGS. V was shortened by 4 bases and J by 2 bases, with 29 bases between the two germline ends.

This rearrangement joins TRDV1 to TRDJ1, with D maybe TRDD2 (5 bases). Sequences were obtained from Vdelta1+ gamma-delta thymocytes from the thymus. Subset of the sample: FACS-sorted CD3+ TCRalphabeta- TCRVdelta1+ TCRVdelta2- thymocytes. The sequence came from a boy younger than two who had congenital heart surgery. The CDR3 loop is CALGAHFRILLSEWTDKLIF. CDR3 bases: TGTGCTCTTGGGGCCCACTTCCGCATCCTGCTGAGCGAATGGACCGATAAACTCATCTTT.